This T cell receptor (beta chain) came from a study of breast tumors, draining lymph nodes, adjacent tissues. With 0 bases removed from V and 2 bases from J, the gap between germline ends came to 7 bases. CDR1 and CDR2 (germline): SNHLY, FYNNEI. The CDR3 is made up of 15 amino acids. One entry per CDR3 protein, called by TCRdb with MiXCR from the multiplex PCR reads. The sample gives about 230,000 distinct CDR3 sequences, about a third of which show up once; 1.2% to 1.5% is in the top ten. The lymph nodes were axillary draining lymph nodes from breast cancer patients. This clonotype was seen repeatedly, ten times or more. Its specificity is not known. Study results and limitations: Findings are consistent with lymph node origin and intratumoral expansion of most tumor T cells.

The TCR sequence derives from a female donor with breast cancer. Some clones in this sample may be carry-over from other donors' samples. This chain links TRBV2 with TRBJ2-2, with D tentatively TRBD1 (5 bases). Material for sequencing was axillary lymph node tissue. This CDR3 is CASSEAQGNTGELFF. CDR3 coding DNA: TGTGCCAGCAGTGAAGCGCAGGGAAACACCGGGGAGCTGTTTTTT.